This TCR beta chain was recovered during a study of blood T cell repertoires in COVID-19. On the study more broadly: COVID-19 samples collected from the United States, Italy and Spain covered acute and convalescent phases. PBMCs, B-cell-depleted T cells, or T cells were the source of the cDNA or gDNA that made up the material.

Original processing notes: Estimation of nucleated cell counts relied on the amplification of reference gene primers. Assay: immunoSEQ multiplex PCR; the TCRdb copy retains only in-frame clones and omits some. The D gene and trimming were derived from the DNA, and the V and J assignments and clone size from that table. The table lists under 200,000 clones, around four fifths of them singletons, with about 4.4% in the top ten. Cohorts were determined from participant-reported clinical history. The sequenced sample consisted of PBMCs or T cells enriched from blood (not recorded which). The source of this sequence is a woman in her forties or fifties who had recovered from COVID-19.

CDR3 loop: CASWDSYGYTF. The DNA for the CDR3 is TGTGCCAGCTGGGACAGCTATGGCTACACCTTC. The rearrangement links TRBV6-6 to TRBJ1-2; the match to TRBD1 covers 7 bases. The germline gives CDR1 MNHNY, CDR2 SVGAGI (reference sequence). V lost 8 bases, J lost 4 bases, and 1 base stayed unmatched. The CDR3 is 11 amino acids.